The 20 T cell receptor beta chains below were found in one sample sequenced in a study. Sequenced by immunoSEQ multiplex PCR; TCRdb stores in-frame clones only, minus some. The repertoire has around 50,000 clones, roughly 93% of them found once; the top ten carry over 8.5%. What was sequenced was PBMCs. The receptors shown here come from a man aged 40-55 years with rheumatoid arthritis.

The rearrangement joins TRBV3-1 (or the pseudogene TRBV3-2) to TRBJ1-2; a weak D match, TRBD1 (6 bases). The V end lost 6 bases, the J end lost 4 bases, and 12 bases lay between the germline ends. The CDR3 runs to 13 residues. The germline gives CDR1 LGHDT, CDR2 YNNKEL (reference sequence). CDR3: CASRRTESYGYTF. CDR3 nucleotide sequence: TGTGCCAGCAGACGGACAGAGAGCTATGGCTACACCTTC.

This clone has only one observation. V gene TRBV6-5 combines with J gene TRBJ1-3; D is possibly TRBD1 (6 bases). V lost 7 bases to trimming and J lost 2 bases, with 15 bases between them. Germline V lookup: CDR1 MNHEY, CDR2 SVGAGI. This CDR3 is built from 15 residues. CDR3 DNA sequence: TGTGCCAGCACCCCCCGGGGGGCCCCTGGAAACACCATATATTTT. Translated, it gives CASTPRGAPGNTIYF.

V gene TRBV7-9 combines with J gene TRBJ1-5; D is unresolved. The V gene lost 1 base and the J gene lost 6 bases, with 7 bases spanning the gap. The CDR3 spans 13 residues. Germline lookup yields CDR1 SEHNR and CDR2 FQNEAQ (reference sequence). CDR3 sequence reads: CASSLDSSQPQHF. The CDR3 DNA reads as TGTGCCAGCAGCTTAGATAGTAGTCAGCCCCAGCATTTT.

This clone appeared a single time. The rearrangement links TRBV6-2 or TRBV6-3 to TRBJ2-1; D is perhaps TRBD2 (7 bases). The V end lost 2 bases, the J end lost 1 base, and 9 bases lay between the germline ends. The CDR3 has 15 residues. Per the germline V gene, CDR1 is MNHEY and CDR2 is SVGEGT. The CDR3 DNA is TGTGCCAGCAGTTACGGGGGGGCTTCCTACAATGAGCAGTTCTTC. Its protein is CASSYGGASYNEQFF.

The V and J genes are TRBV24-1 and TRBJ1-2; TRBD1 aligns across 11 bases. Germline V lookup: CDR1 KGHDR, CDR2 SFDVKD. The CDR3 has 14 residues. Unmatched junction bases numbered 2, after V lost 4 bases and J lost 5 bases. Here the CDR3 reads CATSERDRGYGYTF. CDR3 bases: TGTGCCACCAGTGAGCGGGACAGGGGGTATGGCTACACCTTC.

The J gene is TRBJ2-1, the V gene TRBV11-3; TRBD1 matches at 7 bases. Germline-derived CDR1 and CDR2 are SGHNT and YENEEA. Unmatched junction bases numbered 3, after V lost 2 bases and J lost 2 bases. This CDR3 has 15 amino acids. The CDR3 loop is CASSLHRGTYNEQFF. The CDR3 nucleotides are TGTGCCAGCAGCTTACACAGGGGAACCTACAATGAGCAGTTCTTC.

This clone was detected once. The CDR3: CASSSEVLGSNEQFF. The CDR3 DNA reads as TGTGCCAGCAGCTCCGAGGTTCTTGGGTCCAATGAGCAGTTCTTC. This chain links TRBV7-3 with TRBJ2-1; D call uncertain. The CDR3 extends over 15 amino acids. The V end was cut by 4 bases, the J end by 6 bases, with 16 bases between. The germline gives CDR1 SGHTA, CDR2 FQGTGA. Full variable domain (remainder filled in from reference TRBV7-3 and TRBJ2-1): GAGVSQTPSNKVTEKGKYVELRCDPISGHTALYWYRQSLGQGPEFLIYFQGTGAADDSGLPNDRFFAVRPEGSVSTLKIQRTERGDSAVYLCASSSEVLGSNEQFFGPGTRLTVL.

This chain links TRBV4-1 with TRBJ1-2, with a weak D call TRBD1 (5 bases). V lost 1 base, J lost 7 bases, and 19 bases lay in between. Germline CDR1 MGHRA, CDR2 YSYEKL. The CDR3 sequence is 16 residues long. CDR3 sequence reads: CASSQGRSTASGGYTF. Written as DNA, the CDR3 is TGCGCCAGCAGCCAAGGAAGATCGACAGCCTCGGGTGGCTACACCTTC.

The chain is built from TRBV7-9 and TRBJ1-6, with D perhaps TRBD1 (6 bases). CDR1 and CDR2 (germline): SEHNR, FQNEAQ (reference sequence). The V gene lost 5 bases and the J gene lost 10 bases, with 15 bases spanning the gap. This CDR3 has 14 residues. For the CDR3, the DNA is TGTGCCAGCAGCCACAACAGGGAGCCCTCACCCCTCCACTTT. It yields the protein CASSHNREPSPLHF.

This clone was picked up one time. The chain is built from TRBV3-1 (or the pseudogene TRBV3-2) and TRBJ2-7, with D uncertain. Germline CDR1 LGHDT, CDR2 YNNKEL (reference sequence). V was pared by 1 base and J by 2 bases, with 9 bases between. This CDR3 spans 14 amino acids. The CDR3 DNA is TGTGCCAGCAGCCAAGCTCTGGCGACCTACGAGCAGTACTTC. Translation: CASSQALATYEQYF.

The CDR3: CASRPAGAGNTIYF. CDR3 DNA: TGTGCCAGCAGGCCTGCAGGGGCTGGAAACACCATATATTTT. J is TRBJ1-3 and V is TRBV7-2; the D gene is possibly TRBD1 (6 bases). This CDR3 has 14 residues. V was shortened by 6 bases and J by 2 bases, with 11 bases between the two germline ends. In germline, CDR1 is SGHTA, CDR2 FQGNSA. Using reference TRBV7-2 and TRBJ1-3 for the parts outside the CDR3, the full variable domain is GAGVSQSPSNKVTEKGKDVELRCDPISGHTALYWYRQSLGQGLEFLIYFQGNSAPDKSGLPSDRFSAERTGGSVSTLTIQRTQQEDSAVYLCASRPAGAGNTIYFGEGSWLTVV.

The rearrangement links TRBV7-8 to TRBJ2-7; TRBD2 aligns across 7 bases. The CDR3 is 16 residues long. Germline V gene lookup returns CDR1 SGHVS and CDR2 FQNEAQ. V trimming: 5 bases; J trimming: 0 bases; junction bases outside the gene matches: 10. The CDR3 region is CASSGKGAGLSYEQYF. The CDR3 DNA reads TGTGCCAGCAGCGGTAAGGGAGCGGGGCTCTCCTACGAGCAGTACTTC.

Here the CDR3 DNA reads TGTGCCAGCAGTCAGGAGGGGTTTTTAGGTGGAAACACCATATATTTT. Amino acids: CASSQEGFLGGNTIYF. V gene TRBV2 combines with J gene TRBJ1-3; D might be TRBD1 (5 bases). Germline V CDR1 and CDR2: SNHLY, FYNNEI. CDR3 size: 16 residues. Deletions cut 5 bases from V and 3 bases from J, with 17 bases between.

This clone was picked up one time. This chain links TRBV3-1 (or the pseudogene TRBV3-2) with TRBJ1-2, with D perhaps matching TRBD1 (5 bases). The V end was cut by 0 bases, the J end by 0 bases, with 14 bases between. The CDR3 loop spans 17 amino acids. Germline V gene lookup returns CDR1 LGHDT and CDR2 YNNKEL (reference sequence). This CDR3 reads CASSQDFQGRANYGYTF. For the CDR3, the DNA is TGTGCCAGCAGCCAAGATTTCCAGGGTAGAGCTAACTATGGCTACACCTTC.

V usage is TRBV7-3 and J usage is TRBJ2-3; possible D gene TRBD2, 5 bases. Trimming left V 5 bases short and J 2 bases short, with 8 bases between. Looked up from germline, CDR1 is SGHTA and CDR2 is FQGTGA. This CDR3 region has 13 residues. CDR3 nucleotides: TGTGCCAGCAGCCGACTAAACACAGATACGCAGTATTTT. This codes for CASSRLNTDTQYF.

The CDR3 nucleotides are TGTGCCAGCAGCCTCGGACAGAATGAGCAGTTCTTC. Amino acids: CASSLGQNEQFF. This chain uses TRBV12-3 or TRBV12-4 with TRBJ2-1, with D perhaps matching TRBD1 (6 bases). Trimming took off 6 bases at V and 7 bases at J, with 10 bases between the two ends. CDR3 length: 12 amino acids.

This sequence joins TRBV6-6 and TRBJ1-5; D may be TRBD1 (5 bases). Germline V gene data show CDR1 as MNHNY and CDR2 as SVGAGI (reference sequence). The CDR3 contains 14 residues. V shed 5 bases and J shed 3 bases, with 11 bases lying between them. The CDR3: CASSDGTVNQPQHF. CDR3 nucleotide sequence: TGTGCCAGCAGTGACGGGACGGTCAATCAGCCCCAGCATTTT.

This chain links TRBV18 with TRBJ1-1; 9 positions agree with TRBD1. Germline CDR1 KGHSH, CDR2 LQKENI. V was clipped by 3 bases and J by 3 bases; unmatched bases: 5. The CDR3 spans 15 residues. CDR3 nucleotides: TGTGCCAGCTCACCCAGGACAGGGGAGGACACTGAAGCTTTCTTT. Protein: CASSPRTGEDTEAFF.

This chain connects TRBV4-1 to TRBJ1-5; tentative D call: TRBD1 (6 bases). V lost 4 bases, J lost 3 bases, and 13 bases lay in between. The CDR3 length is 15 residues. CDR1 and CDR2 from the germline V gene are MGHRA and YSYEKL. CDR3 in DNA: TGCGCCAGCAGCCCCGGACAGAGGGTCAATCAGCCCCAGCATTTT. Protein: CASSPGQRVNQPQHF.

This rearrangement joins TRBV5-1 to TRBJ2-7; no clear D. The CDR3 runs 12 residues. Trimming pared 1 base from V and 2 bases from J, leaving 4 bases between. CDR1 is SGHRS and CDR2 is YFSETQ in the germline V gene. CDR3 coding DNA: TGCGCCAGCAGCTTGACCGCCTACGAGCAGTACTTC. Protein product: CASSLTAYEQYF.